This T cell receptor beta chain was captured in a study of blood T cell repertoires in COVID-19. Across the study: Samples taken during acute and convalescent COVID-19 were collected in the United States, Italy and Spain.

CDR1 SGHRS and CDR2 YFSETQ come from the germline V gene. The CDR3 length is 15 residues. V shed 0 bases and J shed 8 bases, with 14 bases lying between them. Clones were sequenced by immunoSEQ multiplex PCR, and TCRdb holds only the in-frame ones, with some missing. The table includes 100,000 to 150,000 clones, about four fifths detected once. The chain carries TRBV5-1 and TRBJ1-4; D possibly corresponds to TRBD1 (6 bases). This receptor was taken from a man aged 55 to 70 with acute or convalescent COVID-19. The sequencing input was peripheral blood. CDR3 coding DNA: TGCGCCAGCAGCTTGGATCCTGGGGGCGCGGAAAAACTGTTTTTT. This translates into CASSLDPGGAEKLFF.